This entry features one T cell receptor (beta chain) sequence. The target antigen is unknown. These donors, healthy bone marrow donors, were studied. This sample was included in a study of cytomegalovirus exposure and HLA in healthy donors. The study ran its PCR with 60 Vbeta and 13 Jbeta primers. Profiling relied on immunoSEQ multiplex PCR, and the TCRdb table lists in-frame clones only, not all of them. The data contain more than 110,000 clones, over 70% of them singletons. Trimming removed 9 bases from V and 0 bases from J; junction bases left unmatched: 5. This CDR3 is 15 amino acids long. Germline V gives CDR1 MNHNY, CDR2 SVGAGI (reference sequence). Whole-study results and caveats: The authors excluded some V segments, including TRBV6-2 and TRBV6-3, as indistinguishable.

The sequence was obtained from a man aged 25 to 40 in good health and CMV-seronegative. Sequenced: PBMCs. The V and J genes are TRBV6-6 and TRBJ2-1; 10 positions match TRBD2. Here the CDR3 DNA reads TGTGCCAGTTACCAGCGGGGGGGCTCCTACAATGAGCAGTTCTTC. Translated, it gives CASYQRGGSYNEQFF.